These 10 T cell receptor beta chains were sequenced from one sample in a study of shared clonotypes between healthy human individuals. Repertoires were generated with immunoSEQ multiplex PCR, while TCRdb's copy carries only in-frame clones and drops some. Of fewer than 1.8 million clones detected, 98% appear once; the ten largest clones hold roughly 0.36%. The specimen was naive CD4+ T cells sorted from blood. Subset in this sample: CD45RA+ positively selected. All receptors come from a man younger than 40 in good health.

The rearrangement links TRBV5-1 to TRBJ2-3, with TRBD2 matching 7 bases. Germline CDR1 and CDR2: SGHRS and YFSETQ. This CDR3 region has 16 residues. V trimming: 0 bases; J trimming: 0 bases; junction bases outside the gene matches: 4. The CDR3 coding sequence is TGCGCCAGCAGCTTGGTCGGGGGGAGTAGCACAGATACGCAGTATTTT. It encodes CASSLVGGSSTDTQYF. Combining the CDR3 with reference TRBV5-1 and TRBJ2-3 gives the whole variable domain KAGVTQTPRYLIKTRGQQVTLSCSPISGHRSVSWYQQTPGQGLQFLFEYFSETQRNKGNFPGRFSGRQFSNSRSEMNVSTLELGDSALYLCASSLVGGSSTDTQYFGPGTRLTVL.

The chain uses TRBV19 and TRBJ2-1, with D perhaps TRBD1 (5 bases). Germline-derived CDR1 and CDR2 are LNHDA and SQIVND (reference sequence). The V end was cut by 5 bases, the J end by 10 bases, with 24 bases between. The CDR3 has 16 amino acids. The DNA for the CDR3 is TGTGCCAGTAGTTTTCCCTCGCAGGGTGCCCATCGGGAGCAGTTCTTC. Its translation is CASSFPSQGAHREQFF. The whole variable domain, remainder taken from reference TRBV19 and TRBJ2-1, is DGGITQSPKYLFRKEGQNVTLSCEQNLNHDAMYWYRQDPGQGLRLIYYSQIVNDFQKGDIAEGYSVSREKKESFPLTVTSAQKNPTAFYLCASSFPSQGAHREQFFGPGTRLTVL.

The CDR3 bases are TGTGCCAGCAGCTTTTCAGGCACCCACGAGCAGTACTTC. This codes for CASSFSGTHEQYF. The chain carries TRBV5-5 and TRBJ2-7; D not certain. The V end lost 2 bases, the J end lost 5 bases, and 11 bases lay between the germline ends. The CDR3 runs to 13 residues. Germline loops: CDR1 SGHKS, CDR2 YYEKEE (reference sequence).

This chain joins TRBV11-3 and TRBJ2-4; 9 positions match TRBD1. Germline V lookup: CDR1 SGHNT, CDR2 YENEEA. The CDR3 totals 13 residues. V was clipped by 1 base and J by 11 bases; unmatched bases: 3. The CDR3 DNA reads TGTGCCAGCAGCTTAGGGGGACAGGGCGTTCAGTACTTC. Amino acid sequence: CASSLGGQGVQYF.

This chain joins TRBV5-1 and TRBJ1-2; TRBD1 matches at 8 bases. CDR3 size: 16 residues. Germline V lookup: CDR1 SGHRS, CDR2 YFSETQ. The junction had 8 bases not matched to a gene; V was cut back by 4 bases and J by 0 bases. The CDR3 nucleotides are TGCGCCAGCAGCCTCAAGGGGACAGGACCTAACTATGGCTACACCTTC. This gives the protein CASSLKGTGPNYGYTF.

The rearrangement joins TRBV27 to TRBJ2-7; TRBD1 agrees at 9 bases. From germline, CDR1 is MNHEY and CDR2 SMNVEV (reference sequence). The V gene end was trimmed by 6 bases and the J gene end by 3 bases; junction bases not matched to a gene: 9. The CDR3 contains 15 residues. In DNA, the CDR3 is TGTGCCAGCAGCAAAACCGGGACAGGGTACTACGAGCAGTACTTC. It is translated as CASSKTGTGYYEQYF.

The J gene is TRBJ1-4, the V gene TRBV7-6; a weak D match, TRBD1 (6 bases). The length of the CDR3 is 15 residues. Trimming removed 0 bases from V and 4 bases from J, with 9 bases in between. Germline assignment: CDR1 SGHVS and CDR2 FNYEAQ. In DNA, the CDR3 is TGTGCCAGCAGCTTAGCACAGGGCCGTAATGAAAAACTGTTTTTT. Its protein is CASSLAQGRNEKLFF. The whole variable domain, filled in from reference TRBV7-6 and TRBJ1-4, reads GAGVSQSPRYKVTKRGQDVALRCDPISGHVSLYWYRQALGQGPEFLTYFNYEAQQDKSGLPNDRFSAERPEGSISTLTIQRTEQRDSAMYRCASSLAQGRNEKLFFGSGTQLSVL.

Concerning this clone itself: Other DNA sequences in this sample translate to the same CDR3. This rearrangement joins TRBV29-1 to TRBJ2-6; D perhaps matches TRBD2 (5 bases). The germline gives CDR1 SQVTM, CDR2 ANQGSEA. V dropped 7 bases and J dropped 0 bases, with 7 bases sitting between them. This CDR3 is built from 13 residues. In DNA form, the CDR3 reads TGCAGCGCAGAGGGCTCTGGGGCCAACGTCCTGACTTTC. It translates to CSAEGSGANVLTF.

About this clone itself: This sample includes further DNA sequences coding for the same CDR3. This chain links TRBV5-1 with TRBJ2-7, with 7 bases fitting TRBD2. Trimming cost V 0 bases and J 3 bases; bases outside gene matches: 3. Germline V gives CDR1 SGHRS, CDR2 YFSETQ. The CDR3 length is 14 residues. CDR3 sequence: CASSLEASGYEQYF. CDR3 coding DNA: TGCGCCAGCAGCTTGGAAGCTAGCGGCTACGAGCAGTACTTC.

This chain links TRBV5-6 with TRBJ1-3; TRBD1 aligns across 7 bases. With 3 bases clipped from V and 4 bases from J, the junction kept 4 bases outside the gene matches. Per germline, CDR1 SGHDT and CDR2 YYEEEE. CDR3 size: 14 residues. CDR3 in DNA: TGTGCCAGCAGCTCTACAGGGGCCGGAAACACCATATATTTT. The encoded protein is CASSSTGAGNTIYF.